Shown below are 28 T cell receptor beta chains from a single sample sequenced in a study of T cell clonality in common variable immunodeficiency. Clones were sequenced by immunoSEQ multiplex PCR, and TCRdb holds only the in-frame ones, with some missing. The sample was found to contain about 40,000 clones, and every one recurs. Sequencing used peripheral blood mononuclear cells. The receptors shown here come from a person aged 18-70 years in good health.

This clone was seen many times. The read comes to an end 3 residues before the CDR3 does, leaving the germline J gene to fill in the end. V is TRBV2 and J is TRBJ2-5, with D unclear. This CDR3 comprises 12 residues. Germline CDR1 and CDR2: SNHLY and FYNNEI. V was clipped by 7 bases and J by 0 bases, with 6 bases between them. Here the CDR3 reads CASKQHQETQYF. Partial CDR3 DNA: TGTGCCAGCAAACAGCACCAAGAGACC. Together with reference TRBV2 and TRBJ2-5, the CDR3 gives the full variable domain: EPEVTQTPSHQVTQMGQEVILRCVPISNHLYFYWYRQILGQKVEFLVSFYNNEISEKSEIFDDQFSVERPDGSNFTLKIRSTKLEDSAMYFCASKQHQETQYFGPGTRLLVL.

This clone was seen a few times. The DNA ends 3 residues before the CDR3 does, and the rest of the CDR3 is filled in from the germline J gene. The chain carries TRBV2 and TRBJ1-2, with D unclear. The germline V gene encodes CDR1 SNHLY and CDR2 FYNNEI. CDR3 length: 17 residues. CDR3 protein: CASSYSGLAGIYNDYTF. The sequenced part of the CDR3 DNA is TGTGCCAGCAGCTACTCCGGACTAGCGGGGATCTACAATGAC.

This clone was seen many times. The CDR3 goes on 3 residues after the read ends, and that part is filled in from the germline J gene. The chain joins TRBV6-1 to TRBJ1-2, with D uncertain. The length of the CDR3 is 16 residues. CDR1 MNHNS and CDR2 SASEGT come from the germline V gene. V lost 4 bases and J lost 3, with 18 bases in between. The CDR3 DNA, read in part, is TGTGCCAGCAGTGCAAGCCCCGCTGGACTATACTATGGC. It encodes CASSASPAGLYYG. The full-length CDR3 reads as CASSASPAGLYYGYTF.

This clone was detected ten times or more. The read falls 3 residues short of the CDR3 end, and the missing part is taken from the germline J gene. The rearrangement uses TRBV7-9 and TRBJ1-2; no clear D gene. Looked up from germline, CDR1 is SEHNR and CDR2 is FQNEAQ (reference sequence). Trimming stripped 1 base from V and 7 bases from J, with 10 bases between. This CDR3 comprises 13 residues. The part of the CDR3 DNA that was read is TGTGCCAGCAGCTTAGATCGGGTACGTGGC. It encodes CASSLDRVRG. The entire CDR3 protein is CASSLDRVRGYTF. The full variable domain, with the rest looked up from reference TRBV7-9 and TRBJ1-2, is DTGVSQNPRHKITKRGQNVTFRCDPISEHNRLYWYRQTLGQGPEFLTYFQNEAQLEKSRLLSDRFSAERPKGSFSTLEIQRTEQGDSAMYLCASSLDRVRGYTFGSGTRLTVV.

This clone was observed a handful of times. The observed sequence ends 3 residues before the CDR3 terminus, with the missing tail filled in from the germline J gene. The V and J genes are TRBV6-1 and TRBJ1-2; no definite D call. CDR3 length: 16 amino acids. The germline V gene encodes CDR1 MNHNS and CDR2 SASEGT. The part of the CDR3 DNA that was read is TGTGCCAGCAGTGCCCTGACTAGCGGGGTCTCCTACGAC. Its protein product is CASSALTSGVSYD. The entire CDR3 protein is CASSALTSGVSYDYTF.

This clone was seen repeatedly, ten times or more. The read gets to within 3 residues of the CDR3 end, and the germline J gene fills in the rest. The genes are TRBV7-6 and TRBJ2-2; D is undetermined. Germline V lookup: CDR1 SGHVS, CDR2 FNYEAQ. The V end was cut by 1 base, the J end by 5 bases, with 8 bases between. The length of the CDR3 is 14 residues. CDR3 loop: CASSLGAGTGELFF. CDR3 DNA (partial): TGTGCCAGCAGCTTAGGGGCAGGAACCGGGGAG.

The table lists this clone with many counts. The read comes to an end 3 residues before the CDR3 does, leaving the germline J gene to fill in the end. The rearrangement joins TRBV13 to TRBJ2-1; D is possibly TRBD2 (5 bases). The CDR3 totals 16 residues. Trimming removed 5 bases from V and 5 bases from J, with 19 bases in between. Germline values: CDR1 PRHDT, CDR2 FYEKMQ (reference sequence). The CDR3 sequence: CASSTADYLIDNEQFF. The CDR3 DNA, read in part, is TGTGCCAGCAGCACAGCCGACTACCTTATTGACAATGAG. The full variable domain, rest sourced from reference TRBV13 and TRBJ2-1, is AAGVIQSPRHLIKEKRETATLKCYPIPRHDTVYWYQQGPGQDPQFLISFYEKMQSDKGSIPDRFSAQQFSDYHSELNMSSLELGDSALYFCASSTADYLIDNEQFFGPGTRLTVL.

This clone was detected a few times. The read stops 3 residues short of the end of the CDR3; the missing end is completed from the germline J gene. The chain has TRBV2 and TRBJ2-5; possibly TRBD1 for D (6 bases). Germline V gene data show CDR1 as SNHLY and CDR2 as FYNNEI. The CDR3 loop spans 16 amino acids. The germline V and J ends were trimmed by 8 bases and 1 base, with 20 bases remaining between them. The covered CDR3 bases are TGTGCCAGCTCTACCGATAGGGGGAGCTTCCAAGAGACC. Encoded protein: CASSTDRGSFQET. The full CDR3 is CASSTDRGSFQETQYF.

The sequenced CDR3 bases are TGTGCCTGGAGCGCTTCAGTTTCCGAG. Its protein product is CAWSASVSE. The whole CDR3 sequence reads CAWSASVSEQYF. J is TRBJ2-7 and V is TRBV30; D remains unclear. The observed sequence ends 3 residues before the CDR3 terminus, with the missing tail filled in from the germline J gene. Deletions cut 3 bases from V and 6 bases from J, with 12 bases between. This CDR3 has 12 residues. CDR1 GTSNPN and CDR2 SVGIG come from the germline V gene (reference sequence).

This clone showed up many times. The missing CDR3 end, 3 residues past where the read stops, is filled in from the germline J gene. The rearrangement joins TRBV19 to TRBJ2-3, with 12 bases matching TRBD2. The CDR3 consists of 14 residues. Germline CDR1 and CDR2: LNHDA and SQIVND (reference sequence). V gave up 5 bases and J gave up 8 bases; unmatched junction bases: 5. The sequenced CDR3 bases are TGTGCCAGTAGTGGACTAGCGGGGCAAGGTACG. It encodes CASSGLAGQGT. The whole CDR3 reads CASSGLAGQGTQYF.

Many counts were recorded for this clone. Sequencing ends 3 residues short of the CDR3 end; the germline J gene provides the rest. The genes are TRBV5-1 and TRBJ1-1, with TRBD1 matching over 7 bases. Germline V gene sequence: CDR1 SGHRS, CDR2 YFSETQ. This CDR3 spans 15 amino acids. The ends lost 0 bases at V and 2 bases at J; junction bases unmatched: 4. The CDR3 DNA, read in part, is TGCGCCAGCAGCTTGGTGGGACAGACCAACACTGAA. It translates to CASSLVGQTNTE. The entire CDR3 is CASSLVGQTNTEAFF.

This clone showed up many times. The read comes to an end 3 residues before the CDR3 does, leaving the germline J gene to fill in the end. This chain links TRBV11-2 with TRBJ2-1; 10 nucleotides match TRBD1. Looked up from germline, CDR1 is SGHAT and CDR2 is FQNNGV. The V segment lost 7 bases and the J segment 6 bases; nucleotides outside the gene matches: 6. This CDR3 spans 14 amino acids. CDR3 in amino acids: CASTGRTGGNEQFF. Incomplete CDR3 DNA: TGTGCCAGCACCGGTAGGACAGGGGGCAATGAG.

This clone was observed at least ten times. Coverage ceases 3 residues before the CDR3 finishes, and the germline J gene fills in the end. The J gene is TRBJ1-2, the V gene TRBV19; 11 bases align to TRBD1. Per the germline V gene, CDR1 is LNHDA and CDR2 is SQIVND (reference sequence). This CDR3 has 15 residues. CDR3 DNA (partial): TGTGCCAGTACCACCTCCGGGACAGGGGGGGAAGGC. Amino acids: CASTTSGTGGEG. The entire CDR3 sequence reads CASTTSGTGGEGYTF.

This clone came up many times. The CDR3 is CASSWGTSGTYEQYF. Partial CDR3 DNA: TGTGCCAGCAGCTGGGGGACTAGCGGCACCTACGAG. V is TRBV5-4 and J is TRBJ2-7; TRBD2 matches at 11 bases. The CDR3 extends 3 residues past the end of the read, so its final part is completed from the germline J gene. CDR3 length: 15 residues. V shed 3 bases and J 2 bases; nucleotides not matched to a gene: 4. Germline V gene lookup returns CDR1 SGHNT and CDR2 YYREEE (reference sequence).

This clone was detected many times. The read falls 3 residues short of the CDR3 end, and the missing part is taken from the germline J gene. The chain recombines TRBV5-1 with TRBJ2-3; 7 bases fit TRBD2. Germline CDR1 and CDR2: SGHRS and YFSETQ. Unmatched junction bases numbered 2, after V lost 0 bases and J lost 4 bases. The CDR3 has 14 amino acids. The CDR3 DNA, read in part, is TGCGCCAGCAGCTTGGCAGCGGGGTCAGATACG. Translating gives CASSLAAGSDT. The whole CDR3 sequence reads CASSLAAGSDTQYF.

In its sample, this clone was seen many times. The sequenced fragment ends 3 residues before the CDR3 boundary, so the rest is inferred from the germline J gene. J is TRBJ1-1 and V is TRBV18; unclear D gene. CDR1 KGHSH and CDR2 LQKENI come from the germline V gene. The V gene lost 5 bases and the J gene lost 1 base, with 8 bases spanning the gap. CDR3 length equals 13 residues. Incomplete CDR3 DNA: TGTGCCAGCTCAAGGGCCCCGAACACTGAA. Translated: CASSRAPNTE. The full CDR3 is CASSRAPNTEAFF.

This clone was seen repeatedly, ten times or more. The DNA ends 3 residues before the CDR3 does, and the rest of the CDR3 is filled in from the germline J gene. This chain joins TRBV30 and TRBJ2-7; possibly TRBD1 for D (5 bases). CDR1 and CDR2 (germline): GTSNPN, SVGIG (reference sequence). V gave up 2 bases and J gave up 0 bases, with 8 bases separating them. This CDR3 is built from 13 residues. CDR3 sequence: CAWSQGNSYEQYF. The CDR3 DNA, read in part, is TGTGCCTGGAGTCAGGGAAACTCCTACGAG.

This clone was recorded at least ten times. Incomplete CDR3 DNA: TGCAGTGCCCCAAAGGCCGATACG. This encodes CSAPKADT. The CDR3, in full, reads CSAPKADTQYF. The rearrangement uses TRBV20-1 and TRBJ2-3; unclear D gene. Read data end 3 residues before the CDR3 end; the end is taken from the germline J gene. The germline V gene has CDR1 DFQATT and CDR2 SNEGSKA (reference sequence). The CDR3 consists of 11 residues. V shed 6 bases and J shed 6 bases, with 10 bases lying between them.

Many counts were recorded for this clone. Coverage ceases 3 residues before the CDR3 finishes, and the germline J gene fills in the end. The chain uses TRBV6-1 and TRBJ1-2; possibly TRBD1 for D (5 bases). Germline loops: CDR1 MNHNS, CDR2 SASEGT. CDR3 length: 16 amino acids. The ends were cut back, 2 bases at V and 4 bases at J, with 17 bases in the middle. The CDR3 sequence: CASSEFSEGTLYGYTF. The CDR3 DNA, read in part, is TGTGCCAGCAGTGAATTTTCCGAGGGGACTCTCTATGGC.

This clone was counted many times. Incomplete CDR3 DNA: TGTGCCAGCAGCTTAGCTCCGGGAGGGGACTACGAG. Translating it yields CASSLAPGGDYE. The whole CDR3 protein reads CASSLAPGGDYEQYF. The chain joins TRBV7-2 to TRBJ2-7; TRBD2 matches 8 bases. Read coverage stops 3 residues before the CDR3 terminus; the germline J gene supplies the remainder. After removal of 0 bases from V and 3 bases from J, the junction contained 4 bases not matched to a gene. The CDR3 is 15 amino acids. CDR1 is SGHTA and CDR2 is FQGNSA in the germline V gene.

This clone occurred many times. The read halts 3 residues ahead of the CDR3 end, with the missing end drawn from the germline J gene. This rearrangement joins TRBV9 to TRBJ2-3; 12 bases fit TRBD2. Germline loops: CDR1 SGDLS, CDR2 YYNGEE. This CDR3 is built from 19 residues. With 2 bases clipped from V and 0 bases from J, the junction kept 10 bases outside the gene matches. Incomplete CDR3 DNA: TGTGCCAGCAGCGTGACCTTTCTAGCGGGAGGGGTTAGCACAGATACG. This encodes CASSVTFLAGGVSTDT. The entire CDR3 protein is CASSVTFLAGGVSTDTQYF.

In its sample, this clone was seen many times. With the read ending 3 residues before the CDR3 end, the germline J gene is used to fill in that end. V and J are TRBV28 and TRBJ1-4; TRBD1 agrees at 7 bases. The CDR3 consists of 15 residues. Looked up from germline, CDR1 is MDHEN and CDR2 is SYDVKM. V lost 6 bases, J lost 7 bases, and 11 bases stayed unmatched. The CDR3 sequence is CASSEQGLEGEKLFF. Partial CDR3 DNA: TGTGCCAGCAGCGAACAGGGGTTGGAGGGTGAAAAA.

This clone has a count of ten or more. From the germline J gene comes the end of the CDR3, since the read stops 3 residues before it. The rearrangement links TRBV19 to TRBJ1-4; weak D call: TRBD1 (5 bases). This CDR3 has 14 amino acids. CDR1 and CDR2 from the germline V gene are LNHDA and SQIVND (reference sequence). With 2 bases removed from V and 7 bases from J, the gap between germline ends came to 11 bases. The CDR3 spells CASSIRGVGEKLFF. The part of the CDR3 DNA that was read is TGTGCCAGTAGTATAAGAGGGGTTGGTGAAAAA. Complete variable domain (other parts from reference TRBV19 and TRBJ1-4): DGGITQSPKYLFRKEGQNVTLSCEQNLNHDAMYWYRQDPGQGLRLIYYSQIVNDFQKGDIAEGYSVSREKKESFPLTVTSAQKNPTAFYLCASSIRGVGEKLFFGSGTQLSVL.

This clone has a count of ten or more. The observed sequence ends 3 residues before the CDR3 terminus, with the missing tail filled in from the germline J gene. V is TRBV6-4 and J is TRBJ2-1, with 8 bases lining up with TRBD2. CDR1 and CDR2 (germline): MRHNA, SNTAGT. The CDR3 has 13 residues. Germline trimming cut 5 bases from V and 9 bases from J; bases unmatched to any gene: 6. CDR3 DNA (partial): TGTGCCAGCAGTATTAGCGGGGAGGGTGAG. Amino acid sequence: CASSISGEGE. The whole CDR3 sequence is CASSISGEGEQFF.

This clone has a count of ten or more. The CDR3 end is not reached by the read, which stops 3 residues before it; the germline J gene fills it in. The rearrangement joins TRBV28 to TRBJ2-7; 7 bases fit TRBD1. Germline values: CDR1 MDHEN, CDR2 SYDVKM. CDR3 length equals 15 residues. Trimming removed 5 bases from V and 2 bases from J; junction bases left unmatched: 9. This CDR3 is CASSVLTGTPYEQYF. The CDR3 DNA, read in part, is TGTGCCAGCAGTGTCCTGACAGGGACCCCCTACGAG.

Ten or more counts support this clone. The DNA ends 3 residues before the CDR3 does, and the rest of the CDR3 is filled in from the germline J gene. The chain uses TRBV14 and TRBJ2-1; 8 bases are a match to TRBD2. The CDR3 has 17 amino acids. After removal of 0 bases from V and 7 bases from J, the junction contained 11 bases not matched to a gene. The germline V gene has CDR1 SGHDN and CDR2 FVKESK. CDR3 sequence: CASSQDLGLGVPNEQFF. CDR3 bases read: TGTGCCAGCAGCCAAGATTTGGGACTAGGGGTTCCTAATGAG.

There are many counts of this clone. The read terminates 3 residues before the CDR3 end, so the remaining end is supplied by the germline J gene. Other DNA sequences of this sample code for an identical CDR3. The chain employs TRBV20-1 and TRBJ1-1, with D unclear. The germline V gene has CDR1 DFQATT and CDR2 SNEGSKA (reference sequence). The length of the CDR3 is 12 residues. The V and J ends lost 2 bases and 1 base respectively, with 5 bases between them. The CDR3 reads CSARRGNTEAFF. The CDR3 bases that were read are TGCAGTGCTAGACGGGGGAACACTGAA.

This clone has at least ten counts. The read is 3 residues too short to cover the CDR3 end, so that end is filled in from the germline J gene. The rearrangement joins TRBV18 to TRBJ2-2; the D gene is possibly TRBD1 (5 bases). The length of the CDR3 is 17 residues. The V gene's germline CDR1 is KGHSH and CDR2 LQKENI. V was pared by 1 base and J by 1 base, with 13 bases between. This CDR3 reads CASSPRRTGRNTGELFF. The sequenced part of the CDR3 DNA is TGTGCCAGCTCACCACGTAGAACAGGACGGAACACCGGGGAG.